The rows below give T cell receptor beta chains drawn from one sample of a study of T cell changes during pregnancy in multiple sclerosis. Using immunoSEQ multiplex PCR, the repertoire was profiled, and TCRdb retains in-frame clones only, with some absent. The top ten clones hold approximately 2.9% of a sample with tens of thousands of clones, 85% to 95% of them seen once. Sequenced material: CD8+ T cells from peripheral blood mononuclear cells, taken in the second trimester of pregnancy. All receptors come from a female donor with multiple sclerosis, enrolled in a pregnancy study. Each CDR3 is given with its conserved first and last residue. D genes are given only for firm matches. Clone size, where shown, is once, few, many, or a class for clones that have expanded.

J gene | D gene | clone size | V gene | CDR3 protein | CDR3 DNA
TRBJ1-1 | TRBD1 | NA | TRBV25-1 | CASSGSGQGAAFF | TGTGCCAGCAGTGGTTCCGGACAGGGGGCAGCTTTCTTT
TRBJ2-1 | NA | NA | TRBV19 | CASRGLEYNEQFF | TGTGCCAGTAGGGGACTGGAATACAATGAGCAGTTCTTC
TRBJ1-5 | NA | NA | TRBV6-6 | CASRELNQPQHF | TGTGCCAGCAGAGAGTTAAATCAGCCCCAGCATTTT
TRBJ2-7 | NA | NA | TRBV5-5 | CASSPNPSSSYEQYF | TGTGCCAGCAGTCCGAACCCGTCGAGCTCCTACGAGCAGTACTTC
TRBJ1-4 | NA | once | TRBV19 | CASSHHAQGLFEKLFF | TGTGCCAGTAGTCATCACGCTCAGGGCTTGTTTGAAAAACTGTTTTTT
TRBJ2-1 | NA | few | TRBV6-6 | CASIDVAAGSYNEQFF | TGTGCCAGCATCGACGTGGCAGCCGGGTCCTACAATGAGCAGTTCTTC
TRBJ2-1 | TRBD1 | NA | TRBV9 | CASSETGAPPYNEQFF | TGTGCCAGCAGCGAAACAGGGGCTCCCCCCTACAATGAGCAGTTCTTC
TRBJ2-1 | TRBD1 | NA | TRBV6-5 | CASSTRGRNEQFF | TGTGCCAGCAGTACCAGGGGGCGGAATGAGCAGTTCTTC
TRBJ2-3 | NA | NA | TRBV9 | CASSSGGGPTDTQYF | TGTGCCAGCAGCTCAGGAGGAGGTCCCACAGATACGCAGTATTTT
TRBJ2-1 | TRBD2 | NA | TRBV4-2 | CASSQDEAGGMNEQFF | TGTGCCAGCAGCCAAGACGAAGCGGGGGGTATGAATGAGCAGTTCTTC
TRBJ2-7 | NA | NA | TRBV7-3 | CASSPGTNSYEQYF | TGTGCCAGCAGCCCGGGGACAAATTCCTACGAGCAGTACTTC
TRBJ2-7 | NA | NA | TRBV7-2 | CATSLSPYEQYF | TGTGCCACCTCACTTTCCCCTTACGAGCAGTACTTC
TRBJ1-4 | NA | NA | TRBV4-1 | CASSLDPGAINEKLFF | TGCGCCAGCAGCCTCGACCCAGGGGCAATTAATGAAAAACTGTTTTTT
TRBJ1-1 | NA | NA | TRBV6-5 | CASSYSMGGSAEAFF | TGTGCCAGCAGTTACTCGATGGGGGGGAGCGCTGAAGCTTTCTTT
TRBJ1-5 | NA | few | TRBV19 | CASTDTRYSNQPQHF | TGTGCCAGTACCGATACACGTTATAGCAATCAGCCCCAGCATTTT
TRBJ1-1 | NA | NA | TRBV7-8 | CASSPENFGRAEAFF | TGTGCCAGCAGTCCGGAAAACTTCGGGAGGGCTGAAGCTTTCTTT
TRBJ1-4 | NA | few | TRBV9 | CASSAPIQGKNEKLFF | TGTGCCAGCAGCGCCCCCATTCAGGGGAAAAATGAAAAACTGTTTTTT
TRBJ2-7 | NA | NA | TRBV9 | CASSVASSYEQYF | TGTGCCAGCAGCGTAGCTAGCTCCTACGAGCAGTACTTC
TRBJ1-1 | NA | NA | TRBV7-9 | CASSARTGRGNTEAFF | TGTGCCAGCAGCGCTCGCACAGGGAGGGGAAACACTGAAGCTTTCTTT
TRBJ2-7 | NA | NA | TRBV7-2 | CASSLDGYTYEQYF | TGTGCCAGCAGCTTAGACGGGTACACCTACGAGCAGTACTTC
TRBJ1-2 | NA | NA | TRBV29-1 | CSVEGTSYGYTF | TGCAGCGTTGAGGGCACTAGCTATGGCTACACCTTC
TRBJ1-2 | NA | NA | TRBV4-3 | CASSPGIGLYGYTF | TGCGCCAGCAGCCCCGGGATAGGGCTCTATGGCTACACCTTC
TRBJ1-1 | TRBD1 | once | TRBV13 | CASSLPTDRGPEAFF | TGTGCCAGCAGCCTGCCCACCGACAGGGGGCCTGAAGCTTTCTTT
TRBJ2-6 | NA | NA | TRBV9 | CASSGGHLAGANVLTF | TGTGCCAGCAGCGGGGGACACCTGGCGGGGGCCAACGTCCTGACTTTC
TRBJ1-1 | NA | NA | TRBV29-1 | CSVEGGVTEAFF | TGCAGCGTTGAAGGGGGAGTTACTGAAGCTTTCTTT
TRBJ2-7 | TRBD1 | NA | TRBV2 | CASRHRGQYEQYF | TGTGCCAGCAGACACAGGGGGCAGTACGAGCAGTACTTC
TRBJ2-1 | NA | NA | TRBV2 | CASSDMAGDEQFF | TGTGCCAGCAGTGATATGGCCGGAGACGAGCAGTTCTTC
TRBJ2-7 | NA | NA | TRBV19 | CASSSGLSNEQYF | TGTGCCAGTAGTTCAGGACTCTCGAACGAGCAGTACTTC
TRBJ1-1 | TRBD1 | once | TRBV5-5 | CASSSILGTGEAFF | TGTGCCAGCAGCTCTATTCTAGGGACAGGGGAGGCTTTCTTT
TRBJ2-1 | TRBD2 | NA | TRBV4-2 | CASSPPSGGVNEQFF | TGTGCCAGCAGCCCCCCGAGCGGGGGGGTCAATGAGCAGTTCTTC
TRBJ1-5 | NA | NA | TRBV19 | CASTPRMGGQPQHF | TGTGCCAGTACCCCCCGGATGGGAGGCCAGCCCCAGCATTTT
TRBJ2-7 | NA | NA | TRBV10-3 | CAIRNSDRGYEQYF | TGTGCCATCAGGAATTCGGATCGCGGATACGAGCAGTACTTC
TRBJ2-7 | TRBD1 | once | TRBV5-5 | CASSLTGTGFDEQYF | TGTGCCAGCAGCTTAACCGGGACAGGGTTCGACGAGCAGTACTTC
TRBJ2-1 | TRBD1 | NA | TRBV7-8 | CASRLVGTGGNEQFF | TGTGCCAGCAGGCTAGTGGGGACAGGGGGTAATGAGCAGTTCTTC
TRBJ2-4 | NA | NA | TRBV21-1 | CASSKAPGAQRELSAKNIQYF | TGTGCCAGCAGCAAAGCGCCAGGGGCTCAAAGGGAGTTGTCAGCCAAAAACATTCAGTACTTC
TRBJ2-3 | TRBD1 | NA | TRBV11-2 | CASSLGTGTPSTDTQYF | TGTGCCAGCAGCTTAGGGACAGGTACCCCTAGCACAGATACGCAGTATTTT
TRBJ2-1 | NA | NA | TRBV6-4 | CASSKHGEGGNEQFF | TGTGCCAGCAGCAAGCACGGGGAGGGGGGGAATGAGCAGTTCTTC
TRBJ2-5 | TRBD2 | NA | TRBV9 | CASSVGLAGGLGETQYF | TGTGCCAGCAGCGTAGGACTAGCGGGGGGGCTAGGGGAGACCCAGTACTTC
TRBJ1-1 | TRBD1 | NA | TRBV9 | CASSDAPGQGITEAFF | TGTGCCAGCAGCGACGCGCCGGGACAGGGTATAACTGAAGCTTTCTTT
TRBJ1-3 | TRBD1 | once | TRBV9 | CASSPEGAPVGIYF | TGTGCCAGCAGCCCCGAGGGGGCCCCGGTAGGCATATATTTT
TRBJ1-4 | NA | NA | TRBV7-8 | CASSSYTTQAVEKLFF | TGTGCCAGCAGCTCATATACAACACAGGCGGTCGAAAAACTGTTTTTT
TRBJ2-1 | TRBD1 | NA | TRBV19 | CASSIWGQYNEQFF | TGTGCCAGTAGTATTTGGGGACAGTACAATGAGCAGTTCTTC
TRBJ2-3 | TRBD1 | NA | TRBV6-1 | CASSEPGQGLDTQYF | TGTGCCAGCAGTGAGCCTGGACAGGGTTTAGATACGCAGTATTTT
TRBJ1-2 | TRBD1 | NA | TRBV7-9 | CASSPPEGAYGYTF | TGTGCCAGCAGCCCCCCGGAGGGGGCTTATGGCTACACCTTC
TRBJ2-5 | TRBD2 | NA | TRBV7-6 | CASSVSGGPLRETQYF | TGTGCCAGCAGCGTTAGCGGGGGCCCACTGAGGGAGACCCAGTACTTC
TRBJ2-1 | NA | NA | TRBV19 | CASRWASTNEQFF | TGTGCCAGTAGATGGGCTAGCACCAATGAGCAGTTCTTC